This T cell receptor beta chain was sequenced during a study of blood T cell repertoires in COVID-19. Overall study context: T cells, B-cell-depleted T cells, or PBMCs supplied cDNA or gDNA.

This CDR3 has 17 amino acids. With 0 bases clipped from V and 5 bases from J, the junction kept 12 bases outside the gene matches. Germline V lookup: CDR1 MGHRA, CDR2 YSYEKL. In the study's own analysis: Reference gene primers were amplified, and this amplification served to estimate nucleated cell counts. Measured with immunoSEQ multiplex PCR; TCRdb has only the in-frame clones, and not every one. D and trimming come from the DNA, and the V and J calls and clone size come from that table. The sample has 470,000 or so clones, roughly 90% seen once. This chain links TRBV4-1 with TRBJ1-2, with 7 positions matching TRBD1. This clonotype originated in a woman aged 25 to 45 with acute or convalescent COVID-19. Source material: peripheral blood. The CDR3 protein is CASSQEPHAGGGYGYTF. In DNA form, the CDR3 reads TGCGCCAGCAGCCAAGAACCCCACGCAGGGGGAGGATATGGCTACACCTTC.